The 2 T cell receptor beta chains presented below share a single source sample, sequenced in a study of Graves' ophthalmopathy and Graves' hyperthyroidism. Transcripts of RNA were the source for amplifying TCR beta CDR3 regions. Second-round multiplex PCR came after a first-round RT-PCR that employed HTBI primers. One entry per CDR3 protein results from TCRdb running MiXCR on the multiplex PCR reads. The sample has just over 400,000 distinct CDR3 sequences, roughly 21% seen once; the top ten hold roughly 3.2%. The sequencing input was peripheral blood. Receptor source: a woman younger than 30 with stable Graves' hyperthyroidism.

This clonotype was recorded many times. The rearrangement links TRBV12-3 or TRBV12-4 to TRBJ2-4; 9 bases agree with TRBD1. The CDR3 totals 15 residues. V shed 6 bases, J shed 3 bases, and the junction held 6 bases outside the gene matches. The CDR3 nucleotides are TGTGCCAGCAGGGGACAGGGCGGTGGCAAAAACATTCAGTACTTC. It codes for CASRGQGGGKNIQYF.

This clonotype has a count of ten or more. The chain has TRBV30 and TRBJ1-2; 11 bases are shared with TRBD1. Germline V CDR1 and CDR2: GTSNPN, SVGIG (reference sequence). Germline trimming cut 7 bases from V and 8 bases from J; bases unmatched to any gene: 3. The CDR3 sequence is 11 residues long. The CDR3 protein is CALDRGLGYTF. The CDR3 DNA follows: TGTGCCTTGGACAGGGGGCTAGGCTACACCTTC.